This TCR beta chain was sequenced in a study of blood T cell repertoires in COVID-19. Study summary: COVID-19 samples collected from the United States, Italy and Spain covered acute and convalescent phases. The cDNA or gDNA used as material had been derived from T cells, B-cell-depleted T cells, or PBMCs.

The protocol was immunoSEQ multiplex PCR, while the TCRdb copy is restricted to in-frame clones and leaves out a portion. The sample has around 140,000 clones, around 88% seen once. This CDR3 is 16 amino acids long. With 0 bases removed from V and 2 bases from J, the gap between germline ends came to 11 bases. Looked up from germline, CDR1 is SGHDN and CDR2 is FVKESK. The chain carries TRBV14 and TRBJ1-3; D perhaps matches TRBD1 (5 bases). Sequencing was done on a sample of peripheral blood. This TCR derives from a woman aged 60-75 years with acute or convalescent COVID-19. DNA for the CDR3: TGTGCCAGCAGCCAAGATCGAAAAGGGGCTGGAAACACCATATATTTT. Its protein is CASSQDRKGAGNTIYF.